This is a list of T cell receptor beta chains from one sample in a study of T-cell reconstitution after alpha-beta-depleted transplantation in children. One entry per CDR3 protein results from TCRdb running MiXCR on the PCR reads. This sample carries 100,000 to 150,000 distinct CDR3 sequences, 23% of them seen once, and the ten largest clones take approximately 10%. This specimen was PBMCs, mostly from graft donor cells, taken 180 days after TCRalphabeta/CD19-depleted stem cell transplant. These receptors all come from a male patient aged 2 to 9 who had a stem cell transplant for chronic granulomatous disease, so the T cells may come from the graft donor. The conserved cysteine and the conserved F or W are not part of the CDR3 here. Rows give clone size only sometimes, using once, few, many, or a class for an expanded clone.

CDR3 length: 13; J gene: TRBJ2-1; V gene: TRBV20-1; clone size: few; CDR3 protein: SASPNRLSYNEQF
CDR3 length: 15; J gene: TRBJ2-3; V gene: TRBV12-3/TRBV12-4; clone size: few; CDR3 protein: ASRLLGPTRSTDTQY
CDR3 length: 14; J gene: TRBJ2-1; V gene: TRBV29-1; clone size: many; CDR3 protein: SVEGRAGGQYNEQF
CDR3 length: 14; J gene: TRBJ1-5; V gene: TRBV6-2/TRBV6-3; clone size: many; CDR3 protein: ASSSPPGKLNQPQH
CDR3 length: 13; J gene: TRBJ2-1; V gene: TRBV4-3; clone size: once; CDR3 protein: ASSQDPAGGNEQF
CDR3 length: 12; J gene: TRBJ2-3; V gene: TRBV7-6; clone size: many; CDR3 protein: ASSFSGGPDTQY
CDR3 length: 13; J gene: TRBJ2-3; V gene: TRBV18; clone size: -; CDR3 protein: ASSPPVTVTDTQY
CDR3 length: 12; J gene: TRBJ2-1; V gene: TRBV5-1; clone size: few; CDR3 protein: ASSLGNSYNEQF
CDR3 length: 9; J gene: TRBJ2-1; V gene: TRBV12-5; clone size: -; CDR3 protein: ASGVDSWQF
CDR3 length: 14; J gene: TRBJ2-5; V gene: TRBV27; clone size: -; CDR3 protein: ASRSSQQGARETQY
CDR3 length: 12; J gene: TRBJ1-2; V gene: TRBV4-2; clone size: -; CDR3 protein: ASTPGQGTRGYT
CDR3 length: 11; J gene: TRBJ2-2; V gene: TRBV5-1; clone size: -; CDR3 protein: ASSFSDTGELF